This record concerns one T cell receptor (beta chain) sequence. No antigen is known for it. Germline CDR1 and CDR2: SNHLY and FYNNEI. This CDR3 region has 17 residues. Trimming took off 2 bases at V and 3 bases at J, with 19 bases between the two ends. The data originate from a study of siplizumab effects on memory and regulatory T cells. Findings of the study overall: Roughly 75-95% of proliferating CD4+ or CD8+ clones defied assignment to a naive or memory phenotype. Siplizumab gave mappable alloreactive CD4+ clones an average Treg-derived fraction of under 75%, against roughly 30% in controls.

Generated by immunoSEQ multiplex PCR, the TCRdb table keeps only in-frame clones and is missing some. The sample holds about 91,000 clones; over 85% are singletons and the top ten take roughly 7.1%. The rearrangement uses TRBV2 and TRBJ2-5; D is unclear. The material sequenced was CD8+ T cells sorted from blood. The TCR originated in a human donor in good health. The CDR3 DNA follows: TGTGCCAGCAGTGAATTCGGCGGAGCAACGGGTGAAGAGACCCAGTACTTC. Its protein is CASSEFGGATGEETQYF.